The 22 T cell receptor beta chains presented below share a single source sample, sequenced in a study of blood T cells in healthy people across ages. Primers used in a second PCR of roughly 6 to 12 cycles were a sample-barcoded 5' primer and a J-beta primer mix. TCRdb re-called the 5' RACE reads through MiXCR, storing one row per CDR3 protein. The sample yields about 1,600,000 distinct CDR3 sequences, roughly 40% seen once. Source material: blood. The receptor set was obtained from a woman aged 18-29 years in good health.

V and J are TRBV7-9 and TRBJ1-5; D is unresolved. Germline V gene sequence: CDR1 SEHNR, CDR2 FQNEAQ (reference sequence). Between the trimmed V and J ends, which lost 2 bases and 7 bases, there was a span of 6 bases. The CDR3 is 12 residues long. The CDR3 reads CASSLSEQPQHF. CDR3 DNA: TGTGCCAGCAGCTTATCCGAACAGCCCCAGCATTTT.

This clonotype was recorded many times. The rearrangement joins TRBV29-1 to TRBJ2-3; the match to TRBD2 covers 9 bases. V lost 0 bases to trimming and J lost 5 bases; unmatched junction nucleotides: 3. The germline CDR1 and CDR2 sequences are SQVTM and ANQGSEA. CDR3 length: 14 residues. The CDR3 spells CSVEEAGGVDTQYF. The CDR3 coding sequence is TGCAGCGTTGAAGAGGCGGGAGGGGTAGATACGCAGTATTTT.

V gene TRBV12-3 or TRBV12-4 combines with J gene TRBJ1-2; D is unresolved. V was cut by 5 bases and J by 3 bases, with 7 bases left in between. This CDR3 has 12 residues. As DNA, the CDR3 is TGTGCCAGCAGTGAAAAATACTATGGCTACACCTTC. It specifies CASSEKYYGYTF.

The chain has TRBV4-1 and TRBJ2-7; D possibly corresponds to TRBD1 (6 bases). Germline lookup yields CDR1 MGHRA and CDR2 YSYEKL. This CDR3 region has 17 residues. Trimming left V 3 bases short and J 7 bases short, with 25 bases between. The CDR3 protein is CASSQTNRDNSYNEQYF. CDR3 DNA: TGCGCCAGCAGCCAGACCAACAGGGACAACTCCTACAATGAGCAGTACTTC.

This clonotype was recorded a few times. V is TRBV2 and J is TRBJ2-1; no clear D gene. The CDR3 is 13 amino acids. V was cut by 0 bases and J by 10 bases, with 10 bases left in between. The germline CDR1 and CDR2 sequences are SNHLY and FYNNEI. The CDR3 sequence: CASSEAGLGEQFF. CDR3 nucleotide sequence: TGTGCCAGCAGTGAAGCGGGTTTGGGGGAGCAGTTCTTC.

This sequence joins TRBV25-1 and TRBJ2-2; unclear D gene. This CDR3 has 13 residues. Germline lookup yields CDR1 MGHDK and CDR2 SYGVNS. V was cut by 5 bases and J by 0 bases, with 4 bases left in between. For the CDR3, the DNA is TGTGCCAGCAGTAAAACGAACACCGGGGAGCTGTTTTTT. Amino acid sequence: CASSKTNTGELFF.

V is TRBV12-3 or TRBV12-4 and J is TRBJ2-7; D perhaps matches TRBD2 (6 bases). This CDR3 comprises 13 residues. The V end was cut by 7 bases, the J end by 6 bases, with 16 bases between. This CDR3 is CASMINWGLEQYF. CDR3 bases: TGTGCCAGCATGATTAATTGGGGACTCGAGCAGTACTTC.

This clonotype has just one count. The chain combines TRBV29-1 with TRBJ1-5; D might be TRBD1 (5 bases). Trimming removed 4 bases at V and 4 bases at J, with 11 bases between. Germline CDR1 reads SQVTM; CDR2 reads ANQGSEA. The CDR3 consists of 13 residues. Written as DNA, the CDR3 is TGCAGCGTTGCCAGGGCGGGAAATCAGCCCCAGCATTTT. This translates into CSVARAGNQPQHF.

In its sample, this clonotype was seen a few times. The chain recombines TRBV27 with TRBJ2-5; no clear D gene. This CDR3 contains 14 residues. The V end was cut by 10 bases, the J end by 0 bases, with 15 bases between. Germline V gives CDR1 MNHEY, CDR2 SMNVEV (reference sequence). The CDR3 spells CATRQYGHQETQYF. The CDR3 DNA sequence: TGTGCCACACGGCAATATGGGCACCAAGAGACCCAGTACTTC.

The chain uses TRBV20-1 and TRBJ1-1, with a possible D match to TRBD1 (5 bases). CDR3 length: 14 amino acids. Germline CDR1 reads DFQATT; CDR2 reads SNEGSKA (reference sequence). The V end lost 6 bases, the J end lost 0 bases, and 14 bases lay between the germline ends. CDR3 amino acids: CSAAPGWLNTEAFF. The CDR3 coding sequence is TGCAGTGCCGCCCCAGGGTGGTTGAACACTGAAGCTTTCTTT.

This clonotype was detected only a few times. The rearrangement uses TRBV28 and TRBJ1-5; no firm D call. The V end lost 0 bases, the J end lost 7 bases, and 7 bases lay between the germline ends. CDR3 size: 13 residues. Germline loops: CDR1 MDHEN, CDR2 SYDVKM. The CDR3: CASSLWVEQPQHF. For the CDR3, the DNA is TGTGCCAGCAGTTTATGGGTAGAACAGCCCCAGCATTTT.

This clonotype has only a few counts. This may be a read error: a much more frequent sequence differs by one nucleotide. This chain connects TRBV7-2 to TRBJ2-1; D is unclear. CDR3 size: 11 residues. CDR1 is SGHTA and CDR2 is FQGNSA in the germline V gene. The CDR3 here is CASSFYNKQFF. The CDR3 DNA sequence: TGTGCCAGCAGCTTTTACAATAAGCAGTTCTTC.

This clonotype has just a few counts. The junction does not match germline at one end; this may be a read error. The CDR3 region is CASSLEASMAITGELFF. Written as DNA, the CDR3 is TGTGCCAGCAGTTTAGAGGCCTCCATGGCCATTACCGGGGAGCTGTTTTTT. The V gene is TRBV7-8, the J gene TRBJ2-2; D remains ambiguous. Germline V gene data show CDR1 as SGHVS and CDR2 as FQNEAQ. This CDR3 spans 17 amino acids.

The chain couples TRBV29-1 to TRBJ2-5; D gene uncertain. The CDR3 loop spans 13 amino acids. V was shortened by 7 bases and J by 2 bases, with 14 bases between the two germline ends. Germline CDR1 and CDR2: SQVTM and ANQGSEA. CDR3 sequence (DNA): TGCAGCGCTGTAGGTGGGTTACAAGAGACCCAGTACTTC. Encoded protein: CSAVGGLQETQYF.

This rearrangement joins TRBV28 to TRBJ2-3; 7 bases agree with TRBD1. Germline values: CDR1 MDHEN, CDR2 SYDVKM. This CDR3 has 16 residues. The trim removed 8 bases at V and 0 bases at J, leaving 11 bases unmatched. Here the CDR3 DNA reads TGTGCCAGCCCCAAAACAGGGGCCTCCAGCACAGATACGCAGTATTTT. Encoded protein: CASPKTGASSTDTQYF.

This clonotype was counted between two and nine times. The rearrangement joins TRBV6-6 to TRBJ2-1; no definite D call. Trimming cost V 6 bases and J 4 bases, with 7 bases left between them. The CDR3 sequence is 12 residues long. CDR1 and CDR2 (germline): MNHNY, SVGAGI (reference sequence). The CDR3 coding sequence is TGTGCCAGCAGAAACGAATACAATGAGCAGTTCTTC. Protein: CASRNEYNEQFF.

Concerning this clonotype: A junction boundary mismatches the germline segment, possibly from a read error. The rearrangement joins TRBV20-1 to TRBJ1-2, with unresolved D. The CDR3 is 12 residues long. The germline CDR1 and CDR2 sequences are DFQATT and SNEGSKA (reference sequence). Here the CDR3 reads CSASEAYYGYTF. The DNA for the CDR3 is TGTAGTGCTAGTGAGGCATACTATGGCTACACCTTC.

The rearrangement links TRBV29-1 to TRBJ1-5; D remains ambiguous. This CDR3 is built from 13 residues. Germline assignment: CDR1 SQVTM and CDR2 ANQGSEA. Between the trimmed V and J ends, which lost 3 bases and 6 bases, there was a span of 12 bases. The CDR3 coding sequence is TGCAGCGTTGAGCCCGGGTACGGTCAGCCCCAGCATTTT. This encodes CSVEPGYGQPQHF.

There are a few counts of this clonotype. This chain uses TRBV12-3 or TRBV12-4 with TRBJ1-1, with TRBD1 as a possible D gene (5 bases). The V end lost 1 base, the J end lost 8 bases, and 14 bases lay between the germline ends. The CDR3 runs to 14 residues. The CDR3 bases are TGTGCCAGCAGTTTAGGGTTTGGGACGCCAGAAGCTTTCTTT. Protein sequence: CASSLGFGTPEAFF.

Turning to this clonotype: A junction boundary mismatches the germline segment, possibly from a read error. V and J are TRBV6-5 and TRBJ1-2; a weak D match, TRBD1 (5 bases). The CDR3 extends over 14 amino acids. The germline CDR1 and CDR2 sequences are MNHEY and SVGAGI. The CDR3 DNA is TGTGCCAGCGGTTACGGGGGGGAACTCTATGGCTACACCTTC. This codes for CASGYGGELYGYTF.

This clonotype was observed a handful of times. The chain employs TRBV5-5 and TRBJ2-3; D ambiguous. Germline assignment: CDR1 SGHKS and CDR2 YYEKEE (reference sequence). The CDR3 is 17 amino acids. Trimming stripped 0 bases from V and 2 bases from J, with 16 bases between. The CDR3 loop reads CASSLDVDPMSTDTQYF. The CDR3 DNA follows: TGTGCCAGCAGCTTGGATGTCGACCCAATGTCCACAGATACGCAGTATTTT. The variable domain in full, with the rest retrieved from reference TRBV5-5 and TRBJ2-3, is DAGVTQSPTHLIKTRGQQVTLRCSPISGHKSVSWYQQVLGQGPQFIFQYYEKEERGRGNFPDRFSARQFPNYSSELNVNALLLGDSALYLCASSLDVDPMSTDTQYFGPGTRLTVL.

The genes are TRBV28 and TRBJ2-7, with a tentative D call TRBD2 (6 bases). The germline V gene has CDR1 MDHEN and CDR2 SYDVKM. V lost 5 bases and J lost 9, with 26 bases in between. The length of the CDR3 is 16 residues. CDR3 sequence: CASSPSPYREIPRQYF. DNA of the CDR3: TGTGCCAGCAGTCCCTCCCCATACCGGGAGATTCCTAGGCAGTACTTC. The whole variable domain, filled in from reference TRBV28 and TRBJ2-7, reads DVKVTQSSRYLVKRTGEKVFLECVQDMDHENMFWYRQDPGLGLRLIYFSYDVKMKEKGDIPEGYSVSREKKERFSLILESASTNQTSMYLCASSPSPYREIPRQYFGPGTRLTVT.